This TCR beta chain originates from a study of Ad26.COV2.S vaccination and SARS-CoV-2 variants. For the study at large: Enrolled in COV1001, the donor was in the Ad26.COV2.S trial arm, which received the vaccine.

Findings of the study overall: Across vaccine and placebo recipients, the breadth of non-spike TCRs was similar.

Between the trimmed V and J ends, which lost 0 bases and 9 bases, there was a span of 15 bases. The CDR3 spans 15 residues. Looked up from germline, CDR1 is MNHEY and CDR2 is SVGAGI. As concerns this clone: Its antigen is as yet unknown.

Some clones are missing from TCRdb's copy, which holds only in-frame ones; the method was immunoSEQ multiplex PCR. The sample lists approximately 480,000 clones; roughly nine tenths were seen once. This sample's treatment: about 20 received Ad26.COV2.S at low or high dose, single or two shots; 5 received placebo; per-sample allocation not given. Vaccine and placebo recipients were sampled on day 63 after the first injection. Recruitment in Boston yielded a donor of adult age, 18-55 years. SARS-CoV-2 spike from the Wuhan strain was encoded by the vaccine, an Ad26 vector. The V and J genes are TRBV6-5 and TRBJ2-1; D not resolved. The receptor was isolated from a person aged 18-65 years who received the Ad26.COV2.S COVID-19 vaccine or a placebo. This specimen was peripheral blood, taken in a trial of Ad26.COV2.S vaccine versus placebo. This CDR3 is CASSYSDSPRSEQFF. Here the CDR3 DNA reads TGTGCCAGCAGTTACTCCGACTCCCCGAGGAGTGAGCAGTTCTTC.